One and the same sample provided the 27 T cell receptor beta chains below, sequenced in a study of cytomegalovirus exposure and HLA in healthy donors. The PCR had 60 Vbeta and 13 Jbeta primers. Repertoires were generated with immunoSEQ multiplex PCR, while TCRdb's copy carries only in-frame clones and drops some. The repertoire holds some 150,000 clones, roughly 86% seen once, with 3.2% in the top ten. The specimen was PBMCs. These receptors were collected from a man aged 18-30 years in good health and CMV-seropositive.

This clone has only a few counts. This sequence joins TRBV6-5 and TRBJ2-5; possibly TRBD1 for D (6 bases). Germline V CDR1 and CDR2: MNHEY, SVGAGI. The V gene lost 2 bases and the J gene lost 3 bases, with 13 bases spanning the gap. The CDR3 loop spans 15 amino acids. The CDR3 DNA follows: TGTGCCAGCAGTTACACGGACAGCCCCAAAGAGACCCAGTACTTC. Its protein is CASSYTDSPKETQYF.

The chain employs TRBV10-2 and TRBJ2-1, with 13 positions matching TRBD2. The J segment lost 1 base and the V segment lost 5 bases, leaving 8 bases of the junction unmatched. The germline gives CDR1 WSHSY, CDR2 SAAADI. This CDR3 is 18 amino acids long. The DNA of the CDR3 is TGCGCCAGCAGTCGGGGGACTAGCGGGGTGGGGTCCTACAATGAGCAGTTCTTC. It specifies CASSRGTSGVGSYNEQFF.

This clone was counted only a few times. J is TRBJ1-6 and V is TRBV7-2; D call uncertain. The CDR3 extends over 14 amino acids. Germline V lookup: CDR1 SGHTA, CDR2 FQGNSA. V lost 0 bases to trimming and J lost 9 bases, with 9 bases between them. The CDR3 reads CASSLASGSSPLHF. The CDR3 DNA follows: TGTGCCAGCAGCTTAGCGTCGGGGAGTTCACCCCTCCACTTT.

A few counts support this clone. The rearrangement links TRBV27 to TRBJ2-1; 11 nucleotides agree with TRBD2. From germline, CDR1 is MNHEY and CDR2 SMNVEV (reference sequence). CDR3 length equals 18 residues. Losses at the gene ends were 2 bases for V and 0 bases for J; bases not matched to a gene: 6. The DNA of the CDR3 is TGTGCCAGCAGTTTAGACGGACTAGCGGGTCCCTCCTACAATGAGCAGTTCTTC. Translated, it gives CASSLDGLAGPSYNEQFF.

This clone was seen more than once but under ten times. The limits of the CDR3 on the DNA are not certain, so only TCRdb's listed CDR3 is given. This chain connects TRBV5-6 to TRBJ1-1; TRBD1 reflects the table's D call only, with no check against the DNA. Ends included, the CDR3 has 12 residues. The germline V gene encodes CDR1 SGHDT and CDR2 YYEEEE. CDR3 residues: CASILDRVVTFF.

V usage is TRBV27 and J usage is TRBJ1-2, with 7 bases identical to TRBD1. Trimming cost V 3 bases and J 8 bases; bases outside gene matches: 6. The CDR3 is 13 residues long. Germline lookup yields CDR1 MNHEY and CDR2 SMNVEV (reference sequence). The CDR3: CASSLEGAGGYTF. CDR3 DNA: TGTGCCAGCAGTTTGGAGGGGGCGGGGGGCTACACCTTC.

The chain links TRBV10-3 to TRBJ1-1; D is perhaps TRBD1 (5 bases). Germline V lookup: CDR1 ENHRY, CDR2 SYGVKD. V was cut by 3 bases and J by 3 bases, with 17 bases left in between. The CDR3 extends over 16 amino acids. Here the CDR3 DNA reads TGTGCCATCAGTGATAGACAGCTCAGAAGGGACACTGAAGCTTTCTTT. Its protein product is CAISDRQLRRDTEAFF.

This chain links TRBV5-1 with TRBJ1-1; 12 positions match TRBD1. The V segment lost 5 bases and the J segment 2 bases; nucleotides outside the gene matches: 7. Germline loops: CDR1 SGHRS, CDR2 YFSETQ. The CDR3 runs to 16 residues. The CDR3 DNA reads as TGCGCCAGCAGGGTGGGACAGGGGGCGCTTAACACTGAAGCTTTCTTT. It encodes CASRVGQGALNTEAFF.

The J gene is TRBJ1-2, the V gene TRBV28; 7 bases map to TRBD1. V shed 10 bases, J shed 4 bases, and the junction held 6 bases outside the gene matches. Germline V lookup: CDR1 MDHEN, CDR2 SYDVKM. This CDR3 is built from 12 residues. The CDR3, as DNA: TGTGCCACTACAACAGGGGTCTATGGCTACACCTTC. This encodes CATTTGVYGYTF.

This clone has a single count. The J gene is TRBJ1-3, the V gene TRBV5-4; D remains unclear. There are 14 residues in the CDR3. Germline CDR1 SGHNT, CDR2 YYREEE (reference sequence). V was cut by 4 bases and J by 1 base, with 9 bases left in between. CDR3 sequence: CASSPSPSGNTIYF. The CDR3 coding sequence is TGTGCCAGCAGCCCGAGTCCATCTGGAAACACCATATATTTT.

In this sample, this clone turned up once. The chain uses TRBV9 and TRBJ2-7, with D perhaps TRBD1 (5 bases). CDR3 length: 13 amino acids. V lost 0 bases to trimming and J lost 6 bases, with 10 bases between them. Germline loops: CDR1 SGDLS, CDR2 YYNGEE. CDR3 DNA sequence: TGTGCCAGCAGCGTAGACCAGGGAAGCGAGCAGTACTTC. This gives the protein CASSVDQGSEQYF.

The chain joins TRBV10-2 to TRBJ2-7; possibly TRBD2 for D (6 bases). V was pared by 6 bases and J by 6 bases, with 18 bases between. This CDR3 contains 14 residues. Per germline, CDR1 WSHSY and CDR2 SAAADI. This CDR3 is CASREVGGSGEQYF. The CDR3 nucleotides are TGCGCCAGCAGGGAGGTGGGGGGATCGGGCGAGCAGTACTTC.

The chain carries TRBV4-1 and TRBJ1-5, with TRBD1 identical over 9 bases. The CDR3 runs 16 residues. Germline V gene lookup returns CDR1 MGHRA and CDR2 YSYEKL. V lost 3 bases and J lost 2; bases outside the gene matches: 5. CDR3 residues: CASSHGTGGGNQPQHF. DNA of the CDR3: TGCGCCAGCAGCCACGGAACAGGGGGCGGCAATCAGCCCCAGCATTTT.

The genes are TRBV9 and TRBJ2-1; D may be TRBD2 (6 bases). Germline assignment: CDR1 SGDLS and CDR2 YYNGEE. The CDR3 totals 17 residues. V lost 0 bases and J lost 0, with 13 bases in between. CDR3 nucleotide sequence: TGTGCCAGCAGCGTAGTTCGACGGGGGAGCTCCTACAATGAGCAGTTCTTC. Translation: CASSVVRRGSSYNEQFF.

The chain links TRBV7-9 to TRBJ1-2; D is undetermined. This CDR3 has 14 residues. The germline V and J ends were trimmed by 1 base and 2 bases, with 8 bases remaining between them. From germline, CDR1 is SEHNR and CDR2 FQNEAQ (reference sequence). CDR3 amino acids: CASSLDAGNYGYTF. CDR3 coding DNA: TGTGCCAGCAGCTTAGATGCGGGGAACTATGGCTACACCTTC.

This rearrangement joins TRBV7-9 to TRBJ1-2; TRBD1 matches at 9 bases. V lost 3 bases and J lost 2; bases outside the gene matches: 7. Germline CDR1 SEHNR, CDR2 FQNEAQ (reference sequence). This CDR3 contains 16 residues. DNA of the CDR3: TGTGCCAGCAGCTTTTACGGGACAGGGACAAACTATGGCTACACCTTC. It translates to CASSFYGTGTNYGYTF.

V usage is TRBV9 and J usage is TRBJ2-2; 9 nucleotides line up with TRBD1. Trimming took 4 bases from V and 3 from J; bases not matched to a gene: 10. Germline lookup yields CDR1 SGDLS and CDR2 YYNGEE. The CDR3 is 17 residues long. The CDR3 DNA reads TGTGCCAGCAGCAAAAAACAGGGGGCCCGGGACACCGGGGAGCTGTTTTTT. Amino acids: CASSKKQGARDTGELFF.

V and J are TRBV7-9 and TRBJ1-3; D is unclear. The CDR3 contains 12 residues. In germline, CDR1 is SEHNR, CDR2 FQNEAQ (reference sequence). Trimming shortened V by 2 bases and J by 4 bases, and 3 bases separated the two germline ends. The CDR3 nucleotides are TGTGCCAGCAGCTTATCGGGAAACACCATATATTTT. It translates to CASSLSGNTIYF. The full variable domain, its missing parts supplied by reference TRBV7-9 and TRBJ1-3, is DTGVSQNPRHKITKRGQNVTFRCDPISEHNRLYWYRQTLGQGPEFLTYFQNEAQLEKSRLLSDRFSAERPKGSFSTLEIQRTEQGDSAMYLCASSLSGNTIYFGEGSWLTVV.

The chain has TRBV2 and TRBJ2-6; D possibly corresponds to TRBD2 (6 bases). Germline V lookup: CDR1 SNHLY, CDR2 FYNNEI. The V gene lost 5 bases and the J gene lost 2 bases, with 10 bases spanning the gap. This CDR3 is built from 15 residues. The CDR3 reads CASSLGGTGANVLTF. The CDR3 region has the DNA TGTGCCAGCAGTTTAGGAGGGACTGGGGCCAACGTCCTGACTTTC.

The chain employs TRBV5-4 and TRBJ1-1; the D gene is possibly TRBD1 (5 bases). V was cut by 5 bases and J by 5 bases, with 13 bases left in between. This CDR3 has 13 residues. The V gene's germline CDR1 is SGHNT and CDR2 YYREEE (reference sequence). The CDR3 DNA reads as TGTGCCAGCAGAGGACAACCTGAGACTGAAGCTTTCTTT. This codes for CASRGQPETEAFF.

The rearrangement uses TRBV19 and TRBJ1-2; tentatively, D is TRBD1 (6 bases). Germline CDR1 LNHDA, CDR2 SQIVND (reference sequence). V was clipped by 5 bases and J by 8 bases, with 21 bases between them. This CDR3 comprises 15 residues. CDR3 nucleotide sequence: TGTGCCAGTAGTCTGAGGACAGCATCGAGAGGGGGCTACACCTTC. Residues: CASSLRTASRGGYTF.

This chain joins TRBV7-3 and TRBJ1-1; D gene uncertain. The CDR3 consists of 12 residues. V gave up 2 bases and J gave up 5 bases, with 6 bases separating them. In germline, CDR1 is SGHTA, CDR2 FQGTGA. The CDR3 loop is CASSLGETEAFF. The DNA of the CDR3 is TGTGCCAGCAGCTTAGGAGAAACTGAAGCTTTCTTT.

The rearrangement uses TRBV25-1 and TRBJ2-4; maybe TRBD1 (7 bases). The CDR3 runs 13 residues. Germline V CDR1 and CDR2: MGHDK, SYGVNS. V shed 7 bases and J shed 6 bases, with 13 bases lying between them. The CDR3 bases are TGTGCCAGCATGGAGGGGGCGAGAAACATTCAGTACTTC. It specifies CASMEGARNIQYF.

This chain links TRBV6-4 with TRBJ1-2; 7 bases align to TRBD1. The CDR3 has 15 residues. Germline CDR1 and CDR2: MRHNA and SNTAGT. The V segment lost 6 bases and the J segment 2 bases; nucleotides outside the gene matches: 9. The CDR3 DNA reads TGTGCCAGCAGCGAAACCGGGACAGCCAACTATGGCTACACCTTC. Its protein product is CASSETGTANYGYTF.

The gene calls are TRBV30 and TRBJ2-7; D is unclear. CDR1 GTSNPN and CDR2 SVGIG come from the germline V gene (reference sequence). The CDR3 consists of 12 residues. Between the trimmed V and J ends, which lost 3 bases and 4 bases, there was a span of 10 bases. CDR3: CAWSDKRYEQYF. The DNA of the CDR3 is TGTGCCTGGAGCGATAAGAGGTACGAGCAGTACTTC. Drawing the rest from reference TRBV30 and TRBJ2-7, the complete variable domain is SQTIHQWPATLVQPVGSPLSLECTVEGTSNPNLYWYRQAAGRGLQLLFYSVGIGQISSEVPQNLSASRPQDRQFILSSKKLLLSDSGFYLCAWSDKRYEQYFGPGTRLTVT.

Here the CDR3 reads CASSPDRELETQYF. For the CDR3, the DNA is TGCGCCAGCAGCCCAGACAGGGAGTTGGAGACCCAGTACTTC. The gene calls are TRBV5-1 and TRBJ2-5, with 7 bases that match TRBD1. Germline V CDR1 and CDR2: SGHRS, YFSETQ. After removal of 4 bases from V and 5 bases from J, the junction contained 8 bases not matched to a gene. This CDR3 has 14 residues.

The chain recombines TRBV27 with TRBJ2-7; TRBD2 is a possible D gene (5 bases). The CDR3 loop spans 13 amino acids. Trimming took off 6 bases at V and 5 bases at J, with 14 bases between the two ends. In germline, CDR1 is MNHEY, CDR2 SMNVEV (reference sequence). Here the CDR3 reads CASSPRGIDEQYF. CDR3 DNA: TGTGCCAGCAGCCCCCGGGGTATCGACGAGCAGTACTTC.